Listed here are 2 T cell receptor beta chains from one sample, sequenced in a study of blood T cell repertoires in COVID-19. The protocol was immunoSEQ multiplex PCR, while the TCRdb copy is restricted to in-frame clones and leaves out a portion. The data hold about 210,000 clones, with around 83% observed a single time. The sequenced material came from PBMCs or T cells enriched from blood (not recorded which). All receptors derive from a woman in her 40s in a cohort exposed to, infected with or recovered from COVID-19 (not recorded which).

This rearrangement joins TRBV12-3 or TRBV12-4 to TRBJ1-5; tentative D call: TRBD1 (5 bases). V lost 3 bases to trimming and J lost 4 bases, with 7 bases between them. There are 13 residues in the CDR3. CDR3 sequence reads: CASSLDTNQPQHF. The CDR3 DNA is TGTGCCAGCAGTTTGGACACAAATCAGCCCCAGCATTTT.

This chain links TRBV5-1 with TRBJ1-5; D perhaps matches TRBD1 (5 bases). The germline V gene has CDR1 SGHRS and CDR2 YFSETQ. The V and J ends lost 0 bases and 6 bases respectively, with 7 bases between them. The CDR3 totals 13 residues. Here the CDR3 DNA reads TGCGCCAGCAGCTTGGAGGGGCCTCAGCCCCAGCATTTT. Its protein is CASSLEGPQPQHF. The complete variable domain, with remaining parts taken from reference TRBV5-1 and TRBJ1-5, reads KAGVTQTPRYLIKTRGQQVTLSCSPISGHRSVSWYQQTPGQGLQFLFEYFSETQRNKGNFPGRFSGRQFSNSRSEMNVSTLELGDSALYLCASSLEGPQPQHFGDGTRLSIL.